Shown below are 18 T cell receptor beta chains from a single sample sequenced in a study of sequential checkpoint blockade in melanoma. Libraries were prepared by immunoSEQ multiplex PCR; TCRdb keeps only in-frame clonotypes and omits some of them. Among around 4,500 clones listed, approximately 24% were seen once. The treatment: randomized to nivolumab then ipilimumab (arm A) or the reverse (arm B). Here the sequenced sample was tumor tissue (inferred from file names), taken from a patient given nivolumab and ipilimumab in sequence. These receptors were obtained from a human donor with melanoma.

The rearrangement joins TRBV28 to TRBJ2-2; D uncertain. CDR3 size: 14 residues. The V gene lost 3 bases and the J gene lost 0 bases, with 5 bases spanning the gap. The germline V gene encodes CDR1 MDHEN and CDR2 SYDVKM. The CDR3 DNA follows: TGTGCCAGCAGTTTGCACGCGAACACCGGGGAGCTGTTTTTT. Protein product: CASSLHANTGELFF.

The rearrangement uses TRBV7-8 and TRBJ2-7; 10 bases agree with TRBD2. The CDR3 is 14 residues long. V shed 5 bases, J shed 1 base, and the junction held 2 bases outside the gene matches. CDR1 is SGHVS and CDR2 is FQNEAQ in the germline V gene. The DNA of the CDR3 is TGTGCCAGCAGCCGAGCGGGAGGGTCCTACGAGCAGTACTTC. Translating it yields CASSRAGGSYEQYF.

This clone was seen more than once but under ten times. The chain has TRBV6-8 and TRBJ1-6, with D unclear. The V and J ends lost 7 bases and 6 bases respectively, with 19 bases between them. The CDR3 is 16 residues long. Germline CDR1 and CDR2: MNHGY and SAAAGT. CDR3 amino acids: CASTSRGDVFNSPLHF. The CDR3 nucleotides are TGTGCCAGCACCTCCCGTGGGGATGTTTTTAATTCACCCCTCCACTTT.

The genes are TRBV6-8 and TRBJ2-3, with D unresolved. CDR1 is MNHGY, CDR2 SAAAGT, per germline. With 5 bases removed from V and 5 bases from J, the gap between germline ends came to 8 bases. CDR3 length: 12 amino acids. CDR3 coding DNA: TGTGCCAGCAGTGGCCGAGGAGATACGCAGTATTTT. Encoded protein: CASSGRGDTQYF.

The chain combines TRBV9 with TRBJ1-1; D not resolved. The V gene's germline CDR1 is SGDLS and CDR2 YYNGEE. The CDR3 runs to 14 residues. Trimming pared 0 bases from V and 3 bases from J, leaving 9 bases between. CDR3: CASSVGPRDTEAFF. For the CDR3, the DNA is TGTGCCAGCAGCGTAGGCCCGAGGGACACTGAAGCTTTCTTT.

This chain joins TRBV1 and TRBJ2-7; TRBD1 is the table's D call and was not checked against the DNA. TRBV1 represents a pseudogene. The CDR3 spans 13 residues. This chain's CDR3 is CASSPGQGYEQYF. In DNA form, the CDR3 reads TGCGCCAGCAGCCCTGGACAGGGCTACGAGCAGTACTTC.

The chain employs TRBV28 and TRBJ1-2; tentatively, D is TRBD1 (6 bases). The CDR3 is 16 amino acids. V shed 6 bases and J shed 0 bases, with 17 bases lying between them. CDR1 is MDHEN and CDR2 is SYDVKM in the germline V gene. The CDR3 is CASRYSDSNPNYGYTF. The CDR3 nucleotides are TGTGCCAGCAGATATTCGGACAGCAACCCTAACTATGGCTACACCTTC.

This clone was recorded at least ten times. The chain carries TRBV11-3 and TRBJ1-2; D remains ambiguous. Germline values: CDR1 SGHNT, CDR2 YENEEA. V lost 5 bases to trimming and J lost 2 bases, with 15 bases between them. CDR3 size: 15 residues. The CDR3 region is CASSQVYGENYGYTF. Here the CDR3 DNA reads TGTGCCAGCAGCCAAGTTTACGGGGAGAACTATGGCTACACCTTC. The full variable domain, with the rest looked up from reference TRBV11-3 and TRBJ1-2, is EAGVVQSPRYKIIEKKQPVAFWCNPISGHNTLYWYLQNLGQGPELLIRYENEEAVDDSQLPKDRFSAERLKGVDSTLKIQPAELGDSAVYLCASSQVYGENYGYTFGSGTRLTVV.

J is TRBJ1-5 and V is TRBV19; D remains unclear. Germline CDR1 is LNHDA and CDR2 is SQIVND (reference sequence). CDR3 length: 15 amino acids. Trimming removed 6 bases at V and 0 bases at J, with 12 bases between. CDR3 nucleotide sequence: TGTGCCAGTAGCGGAGACCGGTATAGCAATCAGCCCCAGCATTTT. Translating it yields CASSGDRYSNQPQHF.

This clone has more than one count but fewer than ten. The chain recombines TRBV18 with TRBJ2-7; D is possibly TRBD1 or TRBD2 (5 bases each). Germline loops: CDR1 KGHSH, CDR2 LQKENI. The CDR3 consists of 13 residues. Trimming stripped 6 bases from V and 6 bases from J, with 15 bases between. The CDR3 here is CASSRPGLTEQYF. CDR3 DNA: TGTGCCAGCTCCCGCCCGGGGCTAACCGAGCAGTACTTC.

The chain links TRBV19 to TRBJ1-5, with TRBD1 matching 8 bases. The CDR3 has 15 residues. The germline V gene has CDR1 LNHDA and CDR2 SQIVND (reference sequence). The V and J ends lost 4 bases and 6 bases, in that order; junction bases with no gene match: 8. In DNA form, the CDR3 reads TGTGCCAGTAGTAAGAAGGCAGGGGGCTTTCAGCCCCAGCATTTT. It encodes CASSKKAGGFQPQHF.

This chain connects TRBV9 to TRBJ1-5; 8 bases match TRBD1. The CDR3 is 14 amino acids. CDR1 is SGDLS and CDR2 is YYNGEE in the germline V gene. The ends lost 2 bases at V and 6 bases at J; junction bases unmatched: 4. CDR3 residues: CASSVGQVTQPQHF. In DNA form, the CDR3 reads TGTGCCAGCAGCGTGGGACAGGTTACTCAGCCCCAGCATTTT. Full variable domain (outside the CDR3, taken from reference TRBV9 and TRBJ1-5): DSGVTQTPKHLITATGQRVTLRCSPRSGDLSVYWYQQSLDQGLQFLIQYYNGEERAKGNILERFSAQQFPDLHSELNLSSLELGDSALYFCASSVGQVTQPQHFGDGTRLSIL.

The rearrangement links TRBV19 to TRBJ2-2; D call uncertain. This CDR3 is 14 amino acids long. Looked up from germline, CDR1 is LNHDA and CDR2 is SQIVND (reference sequence). The ends were cut back, 3 bases at V and 0 bases at J, with 5 bases in the middle. The CDR3 loop reads CASSILTNTGELFF. CDR3 coding DNA: TGTGCCAGTAGTATTCTAACGAACACCGGGGAGCTGTTTTTT.

The V and J genes are TRBV30 and TRBJ1-1, with no clear D. V lost 3 bases to trimming and J lost 4 bases, with 15 bases between them. CDR3 length equals 14 residues. CDR1 and CDR2 from the germline V gene are GTSNPN and SVGIG (reference sequence). CDR3 DNA: TGTGCCTGGAGCCCAAATCGTGCGAGCACTGAAGCTTTCTTT. This gives the protein CAWSPNRASTEAFF.

The J gene is TRBJ2-7, the V gene TRBV18, with a weak D call TRBD1 (6 bases). Germline V lookup: CDR1 KGHSH, CDR2 LQKENI. This CDR3 is 15 amino acids long. V lost 3 bases and J lost 5, with 17 bases in between. CDR3 sequence: CASSPPSGTKDEQYF. As DNA, the CDR3 is TGTGCCAGCTCACCTCCGTCCGGGACAAAAGACGAGCAGTACTTC.

Remarks on this clone: The identical CDR3 is also encoded by other nucleotide sequences in the sample. The chain recombines TRBV25-1 with TRBJ1-2; D is uncertain. CDR1 is MGHDK and CDR2 is SYGVNS in the germline V gene. V shed 3 bases and J shed 5 bases, with 7 bases lying between them. The CDR3 totals 12 residues. The DNA for the CDR3 is TGTGCCAGCAGTGATGGCAGATATGGCTACACCTTC. It translates to CASSDGRYGYTF.

The genes are TRBV18 and TRBJ2-1; TRBD1 is a possible D gene (5 bases). The V gene's germline CDR1 is KGHSH and CDR2 LQKENI. Trimming stripped 0 bases from V and 6 bases from J, with 12 bases between. This CDR3 has 15 amino acids. CDR3 in DNA: TGTGCCAGCTCACCACCGTTAAGGGGTAGCAATGAGCAGTTCTTC. This translates into CASSPPLRGSNEQFF.

By share, this clone counts as medium-sized. The rearrangement uses TRBV11-3 and TRBJ2-1, with D perhaps TRBD2 (7 bases). The germline V gene has CDR1 SGHNT and CDR2 YENEEA. V dropped 0 bases and J dropped 4 bases, with 22 bases sitting between them. The CDR3 extends over 19 amino acids. DNA of the CDR3: TGTGCCAGCAGCTTAGAAGAAGGGGGGGTGTCGAGGCCGTACAATGAGCAGTTCTTC. Translating it yields CASSLEEGGVSRPYNEQFF.